This T cell receptor beta chain was identified in a study of shared clonotypes between healthy human individuals (dated by TCRdb to the early 2020s). With regard to the full study: Three men and a couple of women, aged 18 to 49 years, made up the cohort. Each donor's leukapheresis produced roughly between roughly 0.85 and 9 billion PBMCs. Libraries were prepared and TCR repertoires were sequenced by different laboratories using diverse techniques, in order to increase sequencing depth and limit assay-specific biases. Blood TCR repertoires of a handful of healthy adults were deeply sequenced to estimate repertoire size and the extent of clonotype sharing between individuals. Per donor, three plates each were used for CD4 naive and CD4 memory, two for CD8 naive, and one for CD8 memory.

Details on this clone: The target of this receptor is not known. No per-base quality is available; no much larger clone lies one base away.

General conclusions and limits of the study: Sampling was restricted to blood, and TCR repertoires in tissue are likely to differ from TCR repertoires in blood. Because the study included only a small number of donors, the genetic and exposure-history diversity represented was limited. Compared with non-shared clonotypes, the clonotypes found in all four sorted-subset donors had higher generation probabilities. Even with the large sequencing depth, rarefaction of the sorted-subset datasets indicated that sequencing was incomplete. Larger estimated clonotype richness was generally found for naive subsets than for memory subsets. Across a few donors, about 5% of naive CD4, around 3.5% of naive CD8, 2% to 2.5% of memory CD4, and approximately 0.42% of memory CD8 clonotypes were shared. Based on pairwise subsampling, the degree of clonotype sharing among donors was expected to be affected by sequencing depth.

Using the deep immunoSEQ assay, multiplex PCR amplified TCR CDR3 regions from genomic DNA. For each cell subset, the extracted genomic DNA was distributed evenly across all wells of several immunoSEQ 96-well plates, and each plate served as one replicate. For sorted subsets, roughly 190 ng of genomic DNA, equivalent to 25,000 to 35,000 T cell genomes, went into each replicate PCR. The purified libraries were quantified using a Qubit 3.0 fluorometer, sized with a Bioanalyzer 2100, and then quantified again using the KAPA Library Quantification kit. A separate single-read 150-cycle Illumina NextSeq 550 flow cell was used to sequence each immunoSEQ 96-well plate. The original pipeline was this. Because the immunoSEQ output included only junctional sequences and no quality scores, the filtering could not be the same as the filtering used for full-length reads. Sequences were annotated with PyIR, a Python wrapper for IgBLAST v1.9, using IMGT germline references to assign V/J genes and CDR3. Reads were filtered out if the reads had weak V/J assignments (E-value above 1e-6), no CDR3, stop codons, out-of-frame junctions, or ambiguous translated residues. V3J clonotypes were defined by identical inferred V gene, J gene, and CDR3 amino acid sequence. Percentage overlap between repertoires was calculated by dividing the number of shared unique clonotypes by the size of the smaller repertoire. Three approaches were used to assess repertoire richness: RTK rarefaction, the Chao1 estimator, and Recon v2.1 estimates of unobserved clonotypes. For all TCRbeta clonotypes obtained by the gDNA method from four donors, generation probabilities were computed with OLGA. TCRdb holds this immuneACCESS table with in-frame rearrangements only. Some clones are missing; in checked studies, unresolved V genes explain under half, and the rest has no known cause. That table furnishes V, J and clone size, whereas the DNA furnished D and trimming. Here the sample has under 550,000 clones; approximately 95% occur a single time. In total, the top ten clones hold roughly 0.06% of the sample.

The donors were healthy, HIV-negative adults who had no recently reported acute infections or vaccinations. Only Caucasian adults living in Nashville, Tennessee, USA were represented among the donors. CD4+ T cells were enriched through magnetic negative selection, after which naive cells were positively selected on CD45RA and the remaining negative fraction served as the memory subset. After blood collection by leukapheresis, PBMCs were isolated using Ficoll-Histopaque density gradient centrifugation and then cryopreserved in the vapor phase of liquid nitrogen. Analytical flow cytometry was used to check the purity and quantity of each magnetically sorted T cell population. Genomic DNA was isolated from each sorted fraction and quantified by UV absorbance on a Nanodrop 2000c. From the cysteine through the phenylalanine, the CDR3 covers 17 amino acids. The read is trimmed to its CDR3 DNA, 51 bases read in frame from base 1. The germline V gene provides CDR1 SGHDT and CDR2 YYEEEE. The junction shows trimming of 1 base on V and 5 bases on J, and the gene matches do not reach 12 bases of it.

The TCR was taken from a woman aged 25 to 39 in good health. The rearrangement combines TRBV5-6 with TRBJ1-1; TRBD1 matches 9 bases in the middle. Sequenced material: naive CD4+ T cells sorted from blood. Explained via the paper, the cell subset or site label denotes: CD45RA+ positively selected. The sequenced DNA: TGTGCCAGCAGCTTGTGGGACAGGGTATTGGGTTTGACTGAAGCTTTCTTT. Its amino acids are CASSLWDRVLGLTEAFF.